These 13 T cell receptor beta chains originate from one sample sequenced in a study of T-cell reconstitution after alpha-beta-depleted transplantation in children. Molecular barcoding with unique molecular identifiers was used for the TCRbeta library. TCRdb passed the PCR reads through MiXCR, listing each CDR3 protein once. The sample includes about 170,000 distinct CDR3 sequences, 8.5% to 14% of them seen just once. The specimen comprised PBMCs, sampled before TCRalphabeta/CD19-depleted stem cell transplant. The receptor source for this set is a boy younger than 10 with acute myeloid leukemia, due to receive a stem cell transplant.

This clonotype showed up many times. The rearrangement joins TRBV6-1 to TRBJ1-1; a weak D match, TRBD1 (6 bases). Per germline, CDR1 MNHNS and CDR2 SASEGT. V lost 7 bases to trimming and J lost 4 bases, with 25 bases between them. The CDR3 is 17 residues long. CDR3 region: CASTARGTLVWGTEAFF. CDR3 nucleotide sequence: TGTGCCAGCACTGCTCGCGGGACACTCGTGTGGGGCACTGAAGCTTTCTTT.

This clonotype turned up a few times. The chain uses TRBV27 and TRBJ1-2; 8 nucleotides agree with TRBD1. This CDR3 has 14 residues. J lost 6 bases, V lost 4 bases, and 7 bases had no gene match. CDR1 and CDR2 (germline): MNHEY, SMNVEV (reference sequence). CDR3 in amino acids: CASSSQGAMNGYTF. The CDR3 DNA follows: TGTGCCAGCAGTTCCCAGGGGGCGATGAATGGCTACACCTTC.

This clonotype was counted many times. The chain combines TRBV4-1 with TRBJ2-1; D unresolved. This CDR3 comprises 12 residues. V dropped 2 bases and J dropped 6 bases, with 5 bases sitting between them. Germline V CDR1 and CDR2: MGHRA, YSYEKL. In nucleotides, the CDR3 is TGCGCCAGCAGCCAAAATCCCAATGAGCAGTTCTTC. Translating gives CASSQNPNEQFF.

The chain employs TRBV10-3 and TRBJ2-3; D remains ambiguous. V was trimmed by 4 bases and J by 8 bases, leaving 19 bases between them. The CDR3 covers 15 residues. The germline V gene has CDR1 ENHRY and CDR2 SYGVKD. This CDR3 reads CAISGAAPGVVTQYF. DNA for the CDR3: TGTGCCATCAGTGGGGCTGCGCCCGGAGTTGTTACGCAGTATTTT.

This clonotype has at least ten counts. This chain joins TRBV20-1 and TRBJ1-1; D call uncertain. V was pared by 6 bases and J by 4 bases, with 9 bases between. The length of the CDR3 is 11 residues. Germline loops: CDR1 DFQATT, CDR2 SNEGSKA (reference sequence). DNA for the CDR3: TGCAGTGCCGGGGATCTCACTGAAGCTTTCTTT. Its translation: CSAGDLTEAFF.

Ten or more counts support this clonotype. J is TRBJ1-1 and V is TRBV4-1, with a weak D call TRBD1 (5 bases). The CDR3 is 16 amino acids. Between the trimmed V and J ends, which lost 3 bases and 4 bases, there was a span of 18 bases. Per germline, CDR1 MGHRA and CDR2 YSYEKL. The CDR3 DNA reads TGCGCCAGCAGCCACCCCTCGGGGGGTGGGGGCACTGAAGCTTTCTTT. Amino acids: CASSHPSGGGGTEAFF.

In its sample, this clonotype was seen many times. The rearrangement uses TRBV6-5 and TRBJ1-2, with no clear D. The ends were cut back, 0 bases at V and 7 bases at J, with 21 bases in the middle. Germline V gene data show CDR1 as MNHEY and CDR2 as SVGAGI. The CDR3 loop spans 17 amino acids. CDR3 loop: CASSYSIGSGRSVGYTF. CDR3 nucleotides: TGTGCCAGCAGTTACTCGATCGGTTCTGGCCGTTCCGTTGGCTACACCTTC.

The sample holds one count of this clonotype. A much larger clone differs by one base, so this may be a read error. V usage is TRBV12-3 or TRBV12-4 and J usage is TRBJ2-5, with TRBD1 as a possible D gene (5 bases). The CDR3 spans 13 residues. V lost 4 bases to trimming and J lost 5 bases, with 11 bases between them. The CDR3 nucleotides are TGTGCCAGCAGTTCACAGGATCTGGAGACCCAGTACTTC. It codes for CASSSQDLETQYF.

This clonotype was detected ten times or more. This CDR3 is CAPSRIAIVVEQYF. The CDR3 DNA reads as TGTGCCCCCAGTAGGATTGCGATTGTGGTCGAGCAGTACTTC. This chain joins TRBV5-6 and TRBJ2-7, with D uncertain. The ends were cut back, 10 bases at V and 6 bases at J, with 23 bases in the middle. Germline-derived CDR1 and CDR2 are SGHDT and YYEEEE. The CDR3 loop spans 14 amino acids.

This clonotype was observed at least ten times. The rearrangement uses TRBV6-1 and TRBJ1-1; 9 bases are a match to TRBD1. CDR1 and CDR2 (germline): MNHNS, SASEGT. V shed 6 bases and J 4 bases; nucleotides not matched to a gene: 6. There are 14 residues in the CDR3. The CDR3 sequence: CASREEQGATEAFF. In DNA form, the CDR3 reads TGTGCCAGCAGAGAGGAACAGGGGGCCACTGAAGCTTTCTTT.

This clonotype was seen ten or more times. CDR3 in amino acids: CASSLGQMADTQYF. The DNA of the CDR3 is TGCGCCAGCAGCTTGGGACAAATGGCAGATACGCAGTATTTT. V and J are TRBV5-1 and TRBJ2-3, with D unresolved. V was clipped by 0 bases and J by 4 bases, with 9 bases between them. The length of the CDR3 is 14 residues. Germline CDR1 and CDR2: SGHRS and YFSETQ.

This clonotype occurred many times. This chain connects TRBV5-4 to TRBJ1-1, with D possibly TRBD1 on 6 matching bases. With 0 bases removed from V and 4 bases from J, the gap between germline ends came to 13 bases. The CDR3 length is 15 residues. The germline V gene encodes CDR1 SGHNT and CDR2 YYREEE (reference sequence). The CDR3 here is CASSLVGALSTEAFF. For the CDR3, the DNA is TGTGCCAGCAGCTTGGTGGGGGCGCTAAGCACTGAAGCTTTCTTT.

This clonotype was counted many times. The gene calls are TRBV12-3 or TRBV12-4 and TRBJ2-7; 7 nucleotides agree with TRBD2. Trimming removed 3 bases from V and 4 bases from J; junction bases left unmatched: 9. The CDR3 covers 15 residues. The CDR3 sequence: CASSFQWEGKYEQYF. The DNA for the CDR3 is TGTGCCAGCAGTTTCCAATGGGAGGGCAAGTACGAGCAGTACTTC.